Listed here are 21 T cell receptor beta chains from one sample, sequenced in a study of T-cell memory formation after mild COVID-19. TCRdb passed the 5' RACE reads through MiXCR, listing each CDR3 protein once. Here the sample spans roughly 450,000 distinct CDR3 sequences, about 20% being singletons. Specimen: PBMCs or a T cell subset sorted from them (not recorded which). All receptors come from a young man who had mild COVID-19 (a few samples of this study predate the infection). Cell type and time point are not known.

This chain joins TRBV7-8 and TRBJ2-1; D is uncertain. V lost 1 base, J lost 10 bases, and 14 bases lay in between. Germline values: CDR1 SGHVS, CDR2 FQNEAQ. CDR3 size: 14 residues. The CDR3 protein is CASSLGPQGAEQFF. CDR3 DNA: TGTGCCAGCAGCTTAGGACCACAAGGAGCGGAGCAGTTCTTC.

This chain connects TRBV18 to TRBJ2-1; no definite D call. This CDR3 is built from 13 residues. V dropped 2 bases and J dropped 8 bases, with 10 bases sitting between them. The germline gives CDR1 KGHSH, CDR2 LQKENI. The CDR3, as DNA: TGTGCCAGCTCACCAAGGAACCTCGATGAGCAGTTCTTC. Protein product: CASSPRNLDEQFF.

This clonotype was recorded at least ten times. The V gene is TRBV20-1, the J gene TRBJ1-5, with TRBD1 matching 8 bases. V dropped 6 bases and J dropped 5; count of bases not matched to a gene: 12. The germline V gene has CDR1 DFQATT and CDR2 SNEGSKA (reference sequence). The CDR3 extends over 15 amino acids. CDR3 region: CSAETAGTGDQPQHF. The CDR3 DNA reads as TGCAGTGCCGAGACCGCCGGGACAGGAGATCAGCCCCAGCATTTT.

The V and J genes are TRBV12-3 or TRBV12-4 and TRBJ2-7; D is possibly TRBD1 or TRBD2 (5 bases each). The CDR3 totals 13 residues. Deletions cut 5 bases from V and 6 bases from J, with 14 bases between. The CDR3 nucleotides read TGTGCCAGCAGTCTATCGGGGCCCTCCGAGCAGTACGTC. Its protein is CASSLSGPSEQYV.

V usage is TRBV4-3 and J usage is TRBJ2-1; 7 nucleotides align to TRBD2. The V gene's germline CDR1 is LGHNA and CDR2 YSLEER. Trimming cost V 0 bases and J 4 bases; bases outside gene matches: 6. The CDR3 length is 16 residues. The CDR3 DNA follows: TGCGCCAGCAGCCAAGATAGCGGGCTAGCTTACAATGAGCAGTTCTTC. Amino acids: CASSQDSGLAYNEQFF.

This chain uses TRBV29-1 with TRBJ1-1, with TRBD1 identical over 7 bases. Germline-derived CDR1 and CDR2 are SQVTM and ANQGSEA. The trim removed 5 bases at V and 2 bases at J, leaving 8 bases unmatched. The CDR3 length is 14 residues. The CDR3 is CSVQLDRPNTEAFF. CDR3 DNA sequence: TGCAGCGTTCAATTGGACAGGCCTAACACTGAAGCTTTCTTT.

The gene calls are TRBV4-3 and TRBJ2-5; D is unresolved. This CDR3 is built from 15 residues. The V end lost 1 base, the J end lost 2 bases, and 11 bases lay between the germline ends. In germline, CDR1 is LGHNA, CDR2 YSLEER. The CDR3 DNA is TGCGCCAGCAGCCAAGTGAAGTCAGAGCAAGAGACCCAGTACTTC. Residues: CASSQVKSEQETQYF.

CDR3 nucleotide sequence: TGTGCCATCAGTGGGAAAGCTGGAAACACCATATATTTT. Its protein is CAISGKAGNTIYF. V and J are TRBV10-3 and TRBJ1-3, with no clear D. From germline, CDR1 is ENHRY and CDR2 SYGVKD. Trimming left V 4 bases short and J 2 bases short, with 6 bases between. This CDR3 region has 13 residues.

This chain links TRBV7-2 with TRBJ2-5, with 7 bases matching TRBD1. Trimming cost V 3 bases and J 1 base; bases outside gene matches: 8. Germline V CDR1 and CDR2: SGHTA, FQGNSA. This CDR3 is 16 amino acids long. This chain's CDR3 is CASSFSTGEPQETQYF. DNA of the CDR3: TGTGCCAGCAGCTTTTCCACAGGGGAACCCCAAGAGACCCAGTACTTC.

This clonotype was observed at least ten times. The chain recombines TRBV4-2 with TRBJ2-5, with unresolved D. The CDR3 runs to 12 residues. Trimming took off 5 bases at V and 5 bases at J, with 9 bases between the two ends. Germline CDR1 LGHNA, CDR2 YNFKEQ. Here the CDR3 reads CASSSTGETQYF. CDR3 nucleotides: TGTGCCAGCAGCTCGACCGGGGAGACCCAGTACTTC.

The table lists this clonotype with a few counts. The rearrangement uses TRBV5-1 and TRBJ2-2; D is unclear. V lost 1 base, J lost 4 bases, and 8 bases lay in between. The CDR3 length is 14 residues. Per the germline V gene, CDR1 is SGHRS and CDR2 is YFSETQ. CDR3 sequence: CASSLRRFTGELFF. The CDR3 DNA follows: TGCGCCAGCAGCTTGCGACGGTTCACCGGGGAGCTGTTTTTT.

This chain connects TRBV6-6 to TRBJ1-5; D gene unclear. Trimming stripped 10 bases from V and 2 bases from J, with 12 bases between. In germline, CDR1 is MNHNY, CDR2 SVGAGI (reference sequence). The length of the CDR3 is 13 residues. The CDR3 loop reads CAIGPSGNQPQHF. DNA for the CDR3: TGTGCCATCGGGCCATCTGGCAATCAGCCCCAGCATTTT.

The V and J genes are TRBV4-2 and TRBJ1-4; D not certain. The germline gives CDR1 LGHNA, CDR2 YNFKEQ. The V end was cut by 3 bases, the J end by 6 bases, with 17 bases between. The CDR3 has 16 amino acids. The CDR3 coding sequence is TGTGCCAGCAGCCACCTCGACGGGCGAGACCATGAAAAACTGTTTTTT. This gives the protein CASSHLDGRDHEKLFF.

The V gene is TRBV4-1, the J gene TRBJ1-1, with TRBD1 as a possible D gene (5 bases). The CDR3 consists of 15 residues. Germline CDR1 reads MGHRA; CDR2 reads YSYEKL. V was trimmed by 3 bases and J by 6 bases, leaving 17 bases between them. The CDR3 region is CASSHVLGAGSEAFF. CDR3 nucleotide sequence: TGCGCCAGCAGCCACGTCCTAGGGGCGGGTTCTGAAGCTTTCTTT.

The chain recombines TRBV7-8 with TRBJ1-5; D remains ambiguous. Trimming removed 5 bases from V and 1 base from J, with 9 bases in between. This CDR3 is 14 amino acids long. CDR1 is SGHVS and CDR2 is FQNEAQ in the germline V gene. DNA of the CDR3: TGTGCCAGCAGCCCCCTCTGGAGCAATCAGCCCCAGCATTTT. It yields the protein CASSPLWSNQPQHF.

This clonotype was counted at least ten times. The rearrangement uses TRBV29-1 and TRBJ2-3; TRBD1 is a possible D gene (5 bases). Germline CDR1 and CDR2: SQVTM and ANQGSEA. CDR3 size: 11 residues. Written as DNA, the CDR3 is TGCAGTATCAGGGCTACAGATACGCAGTATTTT. As protein: CSIRATDTQYF.

This clonotype was counted between two and nine times. V is TRBV12-3 or TRBV12-4 and J is TRBJ2-3, with D possibly being TRBD2 (5 bases). Trimming pared 3 bases from V and 3 bases from J, leaving 13 bases between. CDR3 length: 15 residues. In DNA, the CDR3 is TGTGCCAGCAGTTTCTTCCTCCGGGGTACAGATACGCAGTATTTT. Its translation is CASSFFLRGTDTQYF.

The V call is TRBV15, the J call TRBJ2-5; D tentatively reads TRBD1 or TRBD2 (5 bases each). Looked up from germline, CDR1 is LNHNV and CDR2 is YYDKDF (reference sequence). The CDR3 contains 15 residues. Trimming took 0 bases from V and 2 from J, leaving 10 bases between them. The CDR3: CATSRDEGRQETQYF. CDR3 sequence (DNA): TGTGCCACCAGCAGAGATGAGGGACGTCAAGAGACCCAGTACTTC. Supplemented by reference TRBV15 and TRBJ2-5, the full variable domain reads DAMVIQNPRYQVTQFGKPVTLSCSQTLNHNVMYWYQQKSSQAPKLLFHYYDKDFNNEADTPDNFQSRRPNTSFCFLDIRSPGLGDTAMYLCATSRDEGRQETQYFGPGTRLLVL.

The chain combines TRBV6-1 with TRBJ1-5; a weak D match, TRBD1 (5 bases). CDR3 size: 17 residues. Germline assignment: CDR1 MNHNS and CDR2 SASEGT. V gave up 0 bases and J gave up 6 bases, with 18 bases separating them. In nucleotides, the CDR3 is TGTGCCAGCAGTGAAGCAGGGTACTTGCAGGGAAGTCAGCCCCAGCATTTT. Translating gives CASSEAGYLQGSQPQHF.

The J gene is TRBJ1-5, the V gene TRBV20-1, with a possible D match to TRBD1 (5 bases). Trimming removed 5 bases from V and 2 bases from J, with 16 bases in between. Germline V gives CDR1 DFQATT, CDR2 SNEGSKA (reference sequence). The CDR3 sequence is 15 residues long. The CDR3 region has the DNA TGCAGTGCTCCAGCGAGGGGCGAGGGCAATCAGCCCCAGCATTTT. This sequence encodes CSAPARGEGNQPQHF.

This sequence joins TRBV29-1 and TRBJ1-2, with D perhaps matching TRBD1 (5 bases). Germline CDR1 SQVTM, CDR2 ANQGSEA. V shed 4 bases and J shed 2 bases, with 17 bases lying between them. The CDR3 loop spans 15 amino acids. The CDR3 loop reads CSVALAGGENYGYTF. CDR3 in DNA: TGCAGCGTTGCACTCGCCGGGGGGGAAAACTATGGCTACACCTTC.